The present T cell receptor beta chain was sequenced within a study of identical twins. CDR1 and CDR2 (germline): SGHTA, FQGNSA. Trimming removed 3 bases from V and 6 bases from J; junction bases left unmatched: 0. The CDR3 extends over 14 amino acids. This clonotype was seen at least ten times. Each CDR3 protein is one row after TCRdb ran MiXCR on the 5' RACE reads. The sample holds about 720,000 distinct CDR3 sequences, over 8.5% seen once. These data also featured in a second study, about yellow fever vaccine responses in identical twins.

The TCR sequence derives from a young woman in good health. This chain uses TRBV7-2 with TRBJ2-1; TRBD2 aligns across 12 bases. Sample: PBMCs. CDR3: CASSLTSGSNEQFF. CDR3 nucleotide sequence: TGTGCCAGCAGCTTGACTAGCGGGAGCAATGAGCAGTTCTTC.